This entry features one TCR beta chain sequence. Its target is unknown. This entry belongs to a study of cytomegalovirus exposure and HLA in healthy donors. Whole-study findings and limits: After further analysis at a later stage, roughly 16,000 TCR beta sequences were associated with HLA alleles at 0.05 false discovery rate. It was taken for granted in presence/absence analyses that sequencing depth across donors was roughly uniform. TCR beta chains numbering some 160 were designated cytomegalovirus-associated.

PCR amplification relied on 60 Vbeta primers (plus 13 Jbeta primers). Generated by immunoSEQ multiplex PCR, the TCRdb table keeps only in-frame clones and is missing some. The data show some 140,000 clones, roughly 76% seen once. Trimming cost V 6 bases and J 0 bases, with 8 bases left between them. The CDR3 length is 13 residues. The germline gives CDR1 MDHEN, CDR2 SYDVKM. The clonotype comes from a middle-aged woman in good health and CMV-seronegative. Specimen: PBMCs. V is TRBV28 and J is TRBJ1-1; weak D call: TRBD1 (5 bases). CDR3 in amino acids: CASRRTLNTEAFF. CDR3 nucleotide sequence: TGTGCCAGCAGAAGGACACTGAACACTGAAGCTTTCTTT.